These T cell receptor beta chains were read from a single sample in a study of cytomegalovirus exposure and HLA in healthy donors. Sequencing was performed with immunoSEQ multiplex PCR; in TCRdb, only in-frame clones are kept and a portion is missing. The repertoire consists of more than 45,000 clones, with nearly 90% occurring once and the leading ten covering roughly 14%. Sequencing used PBMCs. Receptors were obtained from a woman younger than 30 in good health and CMV-seronegative. The CDR3 runs from the conserved cysteine through the conserved F or W. D genes are given only for firm matches. Where a row states a size, it is once, few, many or the class of an expanded clone; other rows omit it.

clone size,D gene,J gene,V gene,CDR3 DNA,CDR3 protein
NA,TRBD1,TRBJ2-7,TRBV19,TGTGCCAGTAGTACCCCGGGACAGACCTACGAGCAGTACTTC,CASSTPGQTYEQYF
NA,NA,TRBJ1-2,TRBV4-2,TGTGCCAGCAGCCAGACACTAAGGACAGTAGAGAACTATGGCTACACCTTC,CASSQTLRTVENYGYTF
NA,NA,TRBJ2-7,TRBV5-6,TGTGCCAGCAGCAAACTAAAGGATCAGGAGCAGTACTTC,CASSKLKDQEQYF
few,TRBD1,TRBJ1-2,TRBV10-3,TGTGCCATCAGCGGGACAGGATACGGCTACACCTTC,CAISGTGYGYTF
NA,TRBD2,TRBJ2-1,TRBV7-8,TGTGCCAGCAGCTTAGCTTTCGGGCGGGGGGCCTATAATGAGCAGTTCTTC,CASSLAFGRGAYNEQFF
NA,NA,TRBJ1-5,TRBV18,TGTGCCAGCTCGTTTGAGAGCAATCAGCCCCAGCATTTT,CASSFESNQPQHF
few,NA,TRBJ2-1,TRBV18,TGTGCCAGCTCACCATACGGCAGGGTCTACAATGAGCAGTTCTTC,CASSPYGRVYNEQFF
NA,TRBD2,TRBJ2-7,TRBV4-2,TGTGCCAGCAGCCAAGCTGAGGGACTAGCGGGAGGCGAGCAGTACTTC,CASSQAEGLAGGEQYF
NA,NA,TRBJ2-1,TRBV6-5,TGTGCCAGCAGCCTACAGGATTCCTCCTACAATGAGCAGTTCTTC,CASSLQDSSYNEQFF
NA,NA,TRBJ1-4,TRBV6-1,TGTGCCAGCAGTGCCCCAGTTCTTAATGAAAAACTGTTTTTT,CASSAPVLNEKLFF
once,NA,TRBJ1-1,TRBV7-3,TGTGCCAGCAGGGGGGGATCCATGAACACTGAAGCTTTCTTT,CASRGGSMNTEAFF